One and the same sample provided the 28 T cell receptor beta chains below, sequenced in a study of chemoradiotherapy in HPV16-positive cancers. This table comes from immunoSEQ multiplex PCR, and its TCRdb copy is limited to in-frame clones, with some not included. The sample lists just under 6,000 clones, approximately 70% occurring once. Specimen collection occurred from a patient who underwent chemoradiotherapy. These TCRs come from a human donor with HPV-associated anogenital cancer.

This clone has just a few counts. The chain employs TRBV25-1 and TRBJ2-1, with 10 bases that match TRBD2. V gave up 3 bases and J gave up 6 bases; unmatched junction bases: 5. The V gene's germline CDR1 is MGHDK and CDR2 SYGVNS. The CDR3 covers 15 residues. DNA of the CDR3: TGTGCCAGCAGTGACCCAGCGGGGGGGCGCAATGAGCAGTTCTTC. Translated: CASSDPAGGRNEQFF.

The genes are TRBV2 and TRBJ2-1, with 11 bases fitting TRBD2. V shed 6 bases, J shed 5 bases, and the junction held 6 bases outside the gene matches. Per the germline V gene, CDR1 is SNHLY and CDR2 is FYNNEI. The length of the CDR3 is 15 residues. CDR3 DNA sequence: TGTGCCAGCAGAGATACTAGCGGGGGAGACAATGAGCAGTTCTTC. Residues: CASRDTSGGDNEQFF.

In its sample, this clone was seen once. The chain is built from TRBV9 and TRBJ2-1; 9 nucleotides agree with TRBD2. Germline CDR1 reads SGDLS; CDR2 reads YYNGEE. After removal of 4 bases from V and 1 base from J, the junction contained 6 bases not matched to a gene. The CDR3 consists of 16 residues. CDR3 amino acids: CASSSSGGTSYNEQFF. The CDR3 region has the DNA TGTGCCAGCAGCTCAAGCGGGGGGACGTCCTACAATGAGCAGTTCTTC.

This clone was counted between two and nine times. The chain links TRBV27 to TRBJ1-6; D might be TRBD1 (6 bases). The CDR3 contains 18 residues. Trimming pared 5 bases from V and 0 bases from J, leaving 17 bases between. In germline, CDR1 is MNHEY, CDR2 SMNVEV (reference sequence). In DNA form, the CDR3 reads TGTGCCAGCAGTCTAGTTTACCTAGGGGGCTCCTATAATTCACCCCTCCACTTT. It encodes CASSLVYLGGSYNSPLHF.

The V call is TRBV9, the J call TRBJ2-5; the match to TRBD2 covers 11 bases. The ends lost 3 bases at V and 2 bases at J; junction bases unmatched: 9. The CDR3 sequence is 17 residues long. From germline, CDR1 is SGDLS and CDR2 YYNGEE. The CDR3 protein is CASSEGNSGGVQETQYF. CDR3 DNA sequence: TGTGCCAGCAGCGAGGGGAATAGCGGGGGGGTACAAGAGACCCAGTACTTC.

This sequence joins TRBV21-1 and TRBJ2-1; the table's D call, TRBD2, has no DNA check behind it. TRBV21-1 is a pseudogene segment. The CDR3 is 15 residues long. CDR3 region: CASSKGLAGSNEQFF. The CDR3 DNA is TGTGCCAGCAGCAAGGGACTAGCGGGATCCAATGAGCAGTTCTTC.

The rearrangement links TRBV2 to TRBJ2-7; D remains unclear. V gave up 5 bases and J gave up 2 bases, with 4 bases separating them. Looked up from germline, CDR1 is SNHLY and CDR2 is FYNNEI. The CDR3 totals 11 residues. The CDR3 coding sequence is TGTGCCAGCAGTCTTGCCTACGAGCAGTACTTC. Amino acid sequence: CASSLAYEQYF.

The genes are TRBV30 and TRBJ1-4, with D possibly TRBD1 on 6 matching bases. The CDR3 runs 14 residues. Per germline, CDR1 GTSNPN and CDR2 SVGIG (reference sequence). V was pared by 3 bases and J by 7 bases, with 15 bases between. The CDR3: CAWSQQGIREKLFF. The DNA of the CDR3 is TGTGCCTGGAGCCAACAGGGAATACGTGAAAAACTGTTTTTT.

This clone was found a few times. V is TRBV19 and J is TRBJ1-2; D gene uncertain. The germline V and J ends were trimmed by 7 bases and 1 base, with 10 bases remaining between them. Germline CDR1 reads LNHDA; CDR2 reads SQIVND (reference sequence). CDR3 length: 13 residues. CDR3 loop: CASNTDLNYGYTF. The CDR3 DNA sequence: TGTGCCAGTAATACGGATCTTAACTATGGCTACACCTTC.

This sequence joins TRBV27 and TRBJ2-1; 8 positions agree with TRBD1. The V gene end was trimmed by 8 bases and the J gene end by 6 bases; junction bases not matched to a gene: 6. CDR1 and CDR2 from the germline V gene are MNHEY and SMNVEV (reference sequence). This CDR3 comprises 13 residues. The CDR3: CASYSGTGNEQFF. The CDR3 DNA reads as TGTGCCAGCTACTCCGGGACAGGCAATGAGCAGTTCTTC.

The chain couples TRBV30 to TRBJ1-2; D gene unclear. Trimming took off 1 base at V and 3 bases at J, with 21 bases between the two ends. Per the germline V gene, CDR1 is GTSNPN and CDR2 is SVGIG (reference sequence). This CDR3 comprises 17 residues. The CDR3 here is CAWSAMGQASLYYGYTF. In DNA form, the CDR3 reads TGTGCCTGGAGTGCGATGGGCCAGGCCAGCCTCTACTATGGCTACACCTTC.

The chain is built from TRBV7-8 and TRBJ2-3, with D unresolved. The V and J ends lost 2 bases and 2 bases respectively, with 8 bases between them. The CDR3 is 14 amino acids. Germline lookup yields CDR1 SGHVS and CDR2 FQNEAQ. The CDR3 sequence: CASSLQASTDTQYF. The CDR3 coding sequence is TGTGCCAGCAGCTTACAGGCCTCCACAGATACGCAGTATTTT.

This clone has a handful of counts. The chain joins TRBV11-1 to TRBJ2-7; 7 bases line up with TRBD1. The J segment lost 3 bases and the V segment lost 3 bases, leaving 5 bases of the junction unmatched. Per germline, CDR1 SGHAT and CDR2 FQDESV (reference sequence). The CDR3 runs 14 residues. The DNA for the CDR3 is TGTGCCAGCAGCTTTTCCCCAGGGGGCTACGAGCAGTACTTC. This encodes CASSFSPGGYEQYF.

The J gene is TRBJ1-1, the V gene TRBV6-6, with a tentative D call TRBD1 (5 bases). The V end lost 0 bases, the J end lost 4 bases, and 9 bases lay between the germline ends. Germline V CDR1 and CDR2: MNHNY, SVGAGI (reference sequence). The CDR3 totals 14 residues. The CDR3 sequence is CASSYSRQGTEAFF. The CDR3 DNA follows: TGTGCCAGCAGTTACTCTCGCCAGGGCACTGAAGCTTTCTTT.

This clone has just a few counts. The rearrangement joins TRBV7-2 to TRBJ1-2; unclear D gene. This CDR3 region has 14 residues. Germline values: CDR1 SGHTA, CDR2 FQGNSA. V was cut by 1 base and J by 3 bases, with 9 bases left in between. CDR3 region: CASSLDGSDYGYTF. CDR3 bases: TGTGCCAGCAGCTTAGACGGCTCTGACTATGGCTACACCTTC. The complete variable domain, with remaining parts taken from reference TRBV7-2 and TRBJ1-2, reads GAGVSQSPSNKVTEKGKDVELRCDPISGHTALYWYRQSLGQGLEFLIYFQGNSAPDKSGLPSDRFSAERTGGSVSTLTIQRTQQEDSAVYLCASSLDGSDYGYTFGSGTRLTVV.

The V and J genes are TRBV10-3 and TRBJ1-1; 7 bases fit TRBD1. Germline V gives CDR1 ENHRY, CDR2 SYGVKD. After removal of 8 bases from V and 0 bases from J, the junction contained 9 bases not matched to a gene. The CDR3 length is 15 residues. The CDR3 spells CAIGNRGGMNTEAFF. The CDR3 coding sequence is TGTGCCATCGGGAACAGGGGAGGGATGAACACTGAAGCTTTCTTT.

The chain is built from TRBV2 and TRBJ1-6, with D perhaps TRBD1 (5 bases). Per germline, CDR1 SNHLY and CDR2 FYNNEI. This CDR3 contains 15 residues. V dropped 2 bases and J dropped 10 bases, with 15 bases sitting between them. CDR3 DNA: TGTGCCAGCAGTGAACTCGAGGGCACAGGATCACCCCTCCACTTT. It codes for CASSELEGTGSPLHF.

The CDR3 DNA sequence: TGTGCCAGCAGCAGGGGACAGGGCAAGGATGGCTACACCTTC. It specifies CASSRGQGKDGYTF. The chain is built from TRBV13 and TRBJ1-2; TRBD1 matches 9 bases. The CDR3 is 14 amino acids. Germline trimming cut 5 bases from V and 6 bases from J; bases unmatched to any gene: 7. Looked up from germline, CDR1 is PRHDT and CDR2 is FYEKMQ (reference sequence).

The genes are TRBV27 and TRBJ1-5; TRBD1 is a possible D gene (5 bases). V was clipped by 9 bases and J by 6 bases, with 18 bases between them. The CDR3 has 14 amino acids. The V gene's germline CDR1 is MNHEY and CDR2 SMNVEV (reference sequence). CDR3 nucleotides: TGTGCCAGAGTGAACTCGAGGGGTCGTCAGCCCCAGCATTTT. Protein product: CARVNSRGRQPQHF.

The chain has TRBV9 and TRBJ1-4; D gene uncertain. CDR3 length equals 14 residues. With 5 bases removed from V and 0 bases from J, the gap between germline ends came to 8 bases. Germline CDR1 SGDLS, CDR2 YYNGEE. CDR3 nucleotide sequence: TGTGCCAGCAGTTACAGTGCAACTAATGAAAAACTGTTTTTT. Its protein is CASSYSATNEKLFF.

This chain connects TRBV11-1 to TRBJ2-7; D not resolved. Germline V lookup: CDR1 SGHAT, CDR2 FQDESV (reference sequence). This CDR3 spans 13 amino acids. With 2 bases removed from V and 1 base from J, the gap between germline ends came to 6 bases. CDR3 loop: CASSLSPSYEQYF. The CDR3 DNA follows: TGTGCCAGCAGCTTATCCCCATCCTACGAGCAGTACTTC.

This clone was observed once. Within the sample, other DNA sequences also encode this same CDR3. The J gene is TRBJ2-2, the V gene TRBV7-9; D is possibly TRBD1 or TRBD2 (5 bases each). V gave up 2 bases and J gave up 6 bases, with 16 bases separating them. There are 16 residues in the CDR3. The germline V gene encodes CDR1 SEHNR and CDR2 FQNEAQ (reference sequence). CDR3 in DNA: TGTGCCAGCAGCTTAACCCGGGGCGGTTGGGCCGGGGAGCTGTTTTTT. The encoded protein is CASSLTRGGWAGELFF.

This clone has more than one count but fewer than ten. The chain is built from TRBV5-4 and TRBJ1-6; D unclear. Between the trimmed V and J ends, which lost 7 bases and 6 bases, there was a span of 14 bases. Looked up from germline, CDR1 is SGHNT and CDR2 is YYREEE (reference sequence). CDR3 size: 14 residues. The CDR3 DNA follows: TGTGCCAGCTCTCGGGTGAATAGTAATTCACCCCTCCACTTT. This translates into CASSRVNSNSPLHF. The whole variable domain, remainder taken from reference TRBV5-4 and TRBJ1-6, is ETGVTQSPTHLIKTRGQQVTLRCSSQSGHNTVSWYQQALGQGPQFIFQYYREEENGRGNFPPRFSGLQFPNYSSELNVNALELDDSALYLCASSRVNSNSPLHFGNGTRLTVT.

The gene calls are TRBV5-1 and TRBJ2-1, with D possibly being TRBD2 (6 bases). The CDR3 totals 14 residues. Germline-derived CDR1 and CDR2 are SGHRS and YFSETQ. Trimming stripped 0 bases from V and 14 bases from J, with 18 bases between. CDR3 protein: CASSLEVAGGREFF. DNA for the CDR3: TGCGCCAGCAGCTTGGAGGTTGCCGGGGGAAGGGAGTTCTTC. Together with reference TRBV5-1 and TRBJ2-1, the CDR3 gives the full variable domain: KAGVTQTPRYLIKTRGQQVTLSCSPISGHRSVSWYQQTPGQGLQFLFEYFSETQRNKGNFPGRFSGRQFSNSRSEMNVSTLELGDSALYLCASSLEVAGGREFFGPGTRLTVL.

The genes are TRBV5-1 and TRBJ1-2; TRBD1 aligns across 7 bases. Germline loops: CDR1 SGHRS, CDR2 YFSETQ. J lost 5 bases, V lost 0 bases, and 4 bases had no gene match. CDR3 length: 14 residues. CDR3 region: CASSLARQGYGYTF. CDR3 nucleotides: TGCGCCAGCAGCTTGGCTAGACAGGGATATGGCTACACCTTC.

The rearrangement links TRBV13 to TRBJ2-7; D is undetermined. The V end lost 5 bases, the J end lost 4 bases, and 6 bases lay between the germline ends. The CDR3 spans 11 residues. From germline, CDR1 is PRHDT and CDR2 FYEKMQ (reference sequence). The CDR3 here is CASSVYYEQYF. CDR3 nucleotides: TGTGCCAGCAGCGTTTATTACGAGCAGTACTTC.

The V call is TRBV7-9, the J call TRBJ2-3, with 9 bases identical to TRBD2. This CDR3 is built from 14 residues. J gave up 4 bases and V 10 bases, and 9 bases lay outside the gene matches. CDR1 SEHNR and CDR2 FQNEAQ come from the germline V gene (reference sequence). CDR3 residues: CATVTSGGADTQYF. The DNA of the CDR3 is TGTGCCACCGTGACTAGCGGCGGGGCAGATACGCAGTATTTT.

V and J are TRBV28 and TRBJ1-4; D is uncertain. Germline V gives CDR1 MDHEN, CDR2 SYDVKM. Trimming left V 5 bases short and J 10 bases short, with 17 bases between. This CDR3 spans 14 amino acids. DNA of the CDR3: TGTGCCAGCAGTGAGATCGAGAATGGTGGAAAACTGTTTTTT. Its translation is CASSEIENGGKLFF.